The clone carrying this T cell receptor (beta chain) has only a few counts. What it binds is unknown. The study pooled second doses at about 4 or about 12 weeks. The data were produced by immunoSEQ multiplex PCR, yet TCRdb's version contains in-frame clones alone and is incomplete. The table includes some 190,000 clones, roughly 91% detected once. The germline gives CDR1 SGHTA, CDR2 FQGTGA. There are 15 residues in the CDR3. V dropped 0 bases and J dropped 4 bases, with 12 bases sitting between them. The data are from a study of T cell responses to AZD1222 COVID-19 vaccine. General observations from the study: Baseline serology detected seropositivity in only a handful of AZD1222 recipients. Most donors were white British and more were female, and clonal diversity was possibly underestimated. Spike-specific TCR breadth and depth both grew after two AZD1222 doses.

The receptor comes from an adult who received the AZD1222 COVID-19 vaccine. This sample comprised peripheral blood, obtained 28 days after the second AZD1222 dose. The chain couples TRBV7-3 to TRBJ2-5; D may be TRBD2 (5 bases). In DNA form, the CDR3 reads TGTGCCAGCAGCTTAACCCCGAGAGGGAGAGAGACCCAGTACTTC. This gives the protein CASSLTPRGRETQYF.